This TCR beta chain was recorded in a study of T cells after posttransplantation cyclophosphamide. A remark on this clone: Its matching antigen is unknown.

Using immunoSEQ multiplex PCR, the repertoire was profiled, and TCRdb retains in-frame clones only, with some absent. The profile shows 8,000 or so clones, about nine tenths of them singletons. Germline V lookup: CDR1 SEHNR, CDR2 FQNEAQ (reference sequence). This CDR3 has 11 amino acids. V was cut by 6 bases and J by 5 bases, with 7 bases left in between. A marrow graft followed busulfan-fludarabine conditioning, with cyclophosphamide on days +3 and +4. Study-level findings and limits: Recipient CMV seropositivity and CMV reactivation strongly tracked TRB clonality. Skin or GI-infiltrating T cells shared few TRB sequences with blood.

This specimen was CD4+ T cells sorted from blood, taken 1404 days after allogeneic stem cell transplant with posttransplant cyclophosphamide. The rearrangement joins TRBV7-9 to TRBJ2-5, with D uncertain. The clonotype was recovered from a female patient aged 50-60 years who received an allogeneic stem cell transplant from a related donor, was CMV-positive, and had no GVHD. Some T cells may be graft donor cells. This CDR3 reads CASRSRETQYF. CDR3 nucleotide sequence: TGTGCCAGCAGGTCCAGGGAGACCCAGTACTTC.